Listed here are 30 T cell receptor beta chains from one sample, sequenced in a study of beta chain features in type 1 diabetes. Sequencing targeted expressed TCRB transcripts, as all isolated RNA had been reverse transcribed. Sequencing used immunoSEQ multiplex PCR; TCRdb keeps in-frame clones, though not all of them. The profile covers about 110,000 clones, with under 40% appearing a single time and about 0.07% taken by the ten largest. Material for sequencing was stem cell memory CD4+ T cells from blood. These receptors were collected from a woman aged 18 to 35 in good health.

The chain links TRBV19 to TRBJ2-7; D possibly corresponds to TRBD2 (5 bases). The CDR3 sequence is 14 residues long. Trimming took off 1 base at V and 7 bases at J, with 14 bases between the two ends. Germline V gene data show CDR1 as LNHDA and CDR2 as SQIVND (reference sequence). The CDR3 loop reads CASSIGRSTGEQYF. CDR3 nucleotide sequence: TGTGCCAGTAGTATAGGGCGATCGACGGGGGAGCAGTACTTC.

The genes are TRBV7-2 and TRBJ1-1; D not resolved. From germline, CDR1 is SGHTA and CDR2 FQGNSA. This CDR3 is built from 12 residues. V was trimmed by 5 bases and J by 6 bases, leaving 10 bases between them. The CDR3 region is CASSETSAEAFF. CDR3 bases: TGTGCCAGCAGCGAAACCAGCGCTGAAGCTTTCTTT.

The CDR3, as DNA: TGTGCCAGCAGGGATAGAGGGGGTGGCATCCAAGAGACCCAGTACTTC. Protein product: CASRDRGGGIQETQYF. The chain combines TRBV7-2 with TRBJ2-5; the D gene is possibly TRBD1 (6 bases). Germline V gives CDR1 SGHTA, CDR2 FQGNSA. CDR3 length equals 16 residues. V lost 6 bases and J lost 1, with 18 bases in between.

Here the CDR3 DNA reads TGTGCCAGCAGTGGGTTGACAGGGGGCGGCTATGGCTACACCTTC. It translates to CASSGLTGGGYGYTF. V is TRBV25-1 and J is TRBJ1-2; 10 positions agree with TRBD1. This CDR3 has 15 residues. V shed 4 bases and J 4 bases; nucleotides not matched to a gene: 6. Germline V gene sequence: CDR1 MGHDK, CDR2 SYGVNS.

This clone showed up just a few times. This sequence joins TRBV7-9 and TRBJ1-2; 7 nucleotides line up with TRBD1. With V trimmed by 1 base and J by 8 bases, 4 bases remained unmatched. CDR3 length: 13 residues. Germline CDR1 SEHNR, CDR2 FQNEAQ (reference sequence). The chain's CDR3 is CASSLVRQGGYTF. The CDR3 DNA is TGTGCCAGCAGCTTAGTAAGACAGGGCGGCTACACCTTC.

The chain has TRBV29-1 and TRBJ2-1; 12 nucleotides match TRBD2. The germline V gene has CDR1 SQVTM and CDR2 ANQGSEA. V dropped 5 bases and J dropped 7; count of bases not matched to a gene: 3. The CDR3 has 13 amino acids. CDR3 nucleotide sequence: TGCAGCGTTTTACTAGCGGGAGGTAATGAGCAGTTCTTC. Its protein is CSVLLAGGNEQFF.

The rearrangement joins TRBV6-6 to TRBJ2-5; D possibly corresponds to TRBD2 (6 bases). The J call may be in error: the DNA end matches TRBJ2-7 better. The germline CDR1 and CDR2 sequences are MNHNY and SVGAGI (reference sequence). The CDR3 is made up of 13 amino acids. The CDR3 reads CASSFRTIYEQYF. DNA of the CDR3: TGTGCCAGCAGTTTCCGGACTATCTACGAGCAGTACTTC.

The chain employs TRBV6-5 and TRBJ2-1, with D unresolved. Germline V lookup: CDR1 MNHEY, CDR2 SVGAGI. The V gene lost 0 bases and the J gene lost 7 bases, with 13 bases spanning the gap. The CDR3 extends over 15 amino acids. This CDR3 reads CASSYSSRPPNEQFF. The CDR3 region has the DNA TGTGCCAGCAGTTACTCTTCCAGGCCTCCGAATGAGCAGTTCTTC.

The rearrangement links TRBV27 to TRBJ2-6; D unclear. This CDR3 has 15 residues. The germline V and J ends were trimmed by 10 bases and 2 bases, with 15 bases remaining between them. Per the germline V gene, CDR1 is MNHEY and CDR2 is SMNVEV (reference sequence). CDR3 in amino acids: CATRSLVAGANVLTF. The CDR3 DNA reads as TGTGCCACTCGATCCTTAGTGGCTGGGGCCAACGTCCTGACTTTC.

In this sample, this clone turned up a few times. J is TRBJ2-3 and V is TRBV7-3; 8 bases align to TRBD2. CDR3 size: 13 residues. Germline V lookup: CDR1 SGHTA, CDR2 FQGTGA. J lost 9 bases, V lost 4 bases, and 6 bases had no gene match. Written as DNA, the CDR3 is TGTGCCAGCAGCTCCGTTTCGGGAGGGACGCAGTATTTT. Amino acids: CASSSVSGGTQYF.

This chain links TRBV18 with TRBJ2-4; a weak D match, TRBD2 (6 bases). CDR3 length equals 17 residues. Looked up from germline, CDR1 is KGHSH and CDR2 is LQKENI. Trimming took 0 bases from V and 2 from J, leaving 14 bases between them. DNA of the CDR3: TGTGCCAGCTCACCACCGTTCCCAGCGGGTACCAAAAACATTCAGTACTTC. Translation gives CASSPPFPAGTKNIQYF.

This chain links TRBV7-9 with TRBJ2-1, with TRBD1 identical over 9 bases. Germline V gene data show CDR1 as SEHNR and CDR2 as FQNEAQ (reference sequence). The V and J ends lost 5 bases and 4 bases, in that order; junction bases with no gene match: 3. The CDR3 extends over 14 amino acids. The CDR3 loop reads CASSPGTGYNEQFF. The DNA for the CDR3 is TGTGCCAGCAGCCCCGGGACAGGGTACAATGAGCAGTTCTTC.

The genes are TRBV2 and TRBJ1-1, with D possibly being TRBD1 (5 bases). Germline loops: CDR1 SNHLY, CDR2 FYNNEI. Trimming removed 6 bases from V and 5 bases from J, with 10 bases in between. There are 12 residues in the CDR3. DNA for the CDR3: TGTGCCAGCAGGCGGCAGGGAACTGAAGCTTTCTTT. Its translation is CASRRQGTEAFF.

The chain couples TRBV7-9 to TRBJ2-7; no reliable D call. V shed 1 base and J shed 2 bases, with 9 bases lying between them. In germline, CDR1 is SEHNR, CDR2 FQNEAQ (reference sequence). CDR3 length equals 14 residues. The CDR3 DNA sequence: TGTGCCAGCAGCTTAGGTGCCAGAACCTACGAGCAGTACTTC. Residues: CASSLGARTYEQYF.

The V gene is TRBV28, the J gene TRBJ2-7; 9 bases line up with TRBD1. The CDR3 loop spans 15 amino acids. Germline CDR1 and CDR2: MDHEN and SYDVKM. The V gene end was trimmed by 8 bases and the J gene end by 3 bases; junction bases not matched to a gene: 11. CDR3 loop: CASQSPGQGIYEQYF. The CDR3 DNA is TGTGCCAGCCAGTCTCCGGGACAGGGAATCTACGAGCAGTACTTC.

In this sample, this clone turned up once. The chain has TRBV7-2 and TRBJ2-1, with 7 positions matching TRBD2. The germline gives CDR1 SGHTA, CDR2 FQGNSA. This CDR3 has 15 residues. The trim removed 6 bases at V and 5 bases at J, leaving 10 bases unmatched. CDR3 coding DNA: TGTGCCAGCAGGGCCAGGGCGGGAGCTAACAATGAGCAGTTCTTC. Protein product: CASRARAGANNEQFF.

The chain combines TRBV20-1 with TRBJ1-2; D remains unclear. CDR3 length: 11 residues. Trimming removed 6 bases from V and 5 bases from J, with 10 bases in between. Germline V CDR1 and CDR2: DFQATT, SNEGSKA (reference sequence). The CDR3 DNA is TGCAGTGCCGGGGTAGTGTATGGCTACACCTTC. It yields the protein CSAGVVYGYTF.

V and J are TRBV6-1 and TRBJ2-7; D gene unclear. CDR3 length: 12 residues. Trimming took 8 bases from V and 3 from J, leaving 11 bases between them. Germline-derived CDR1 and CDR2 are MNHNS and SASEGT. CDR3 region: CASLRQRYEQYF. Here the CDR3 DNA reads TGTGCCAGCTTGCGGCAGCGCTACGAGCAGTACTTC.

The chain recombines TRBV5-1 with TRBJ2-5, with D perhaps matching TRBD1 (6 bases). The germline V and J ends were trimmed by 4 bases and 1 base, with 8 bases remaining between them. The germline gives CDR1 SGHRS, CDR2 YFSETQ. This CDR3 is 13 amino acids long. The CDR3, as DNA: TGCGCCAGCAGCCCGGACAGCCAAGAGACCCAGTACTTC. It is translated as CASSPDSQETQYF.

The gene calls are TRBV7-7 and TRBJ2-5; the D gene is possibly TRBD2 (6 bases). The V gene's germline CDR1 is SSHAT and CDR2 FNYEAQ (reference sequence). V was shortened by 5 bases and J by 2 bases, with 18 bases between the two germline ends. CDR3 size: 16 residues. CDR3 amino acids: CASSHRPGTVQETQYF. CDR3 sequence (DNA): TGTGCCAGCAGCCACCGCCCCGGGACTGTGCAAGAGACCCAGTACTTC.

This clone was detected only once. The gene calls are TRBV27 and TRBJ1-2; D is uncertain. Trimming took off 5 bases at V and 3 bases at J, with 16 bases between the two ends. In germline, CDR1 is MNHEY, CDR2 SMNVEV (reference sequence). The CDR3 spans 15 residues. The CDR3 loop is CASSPGARGDYGYTF. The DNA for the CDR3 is TGTGCCAGCAGTCCCGGCGCCCGGGGAGACTATGGCTACACCTTC.

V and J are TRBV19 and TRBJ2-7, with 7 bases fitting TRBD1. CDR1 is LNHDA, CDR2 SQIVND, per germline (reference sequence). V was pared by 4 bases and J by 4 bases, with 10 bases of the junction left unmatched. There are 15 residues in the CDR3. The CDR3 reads CASSTSTGRSYEQYF. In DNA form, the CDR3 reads TGTGCCAGTAGTACATCGACAGGGCGGAGTTACGAGCAGTACTTC.

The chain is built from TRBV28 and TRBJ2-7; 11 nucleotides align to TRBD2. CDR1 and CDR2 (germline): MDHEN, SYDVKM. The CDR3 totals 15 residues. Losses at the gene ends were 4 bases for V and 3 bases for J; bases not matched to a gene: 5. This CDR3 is CASSYVAGGGYEQYF. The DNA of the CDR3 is TGTGCCAGCAGTTACGTAGCGGGAGGGGGCTACGAGCAGTACTTC. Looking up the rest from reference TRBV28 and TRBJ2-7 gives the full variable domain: DVKVTQSSRYLVKRTGEKVFLECVQDMDHENMFWYRQDPGLGLRLIYFSYDVKMKEKGDIPEGYSVSREKKERFSLILESASTNQTSMYLCASSYVAGGGYEQYFGPGTRLTVT.

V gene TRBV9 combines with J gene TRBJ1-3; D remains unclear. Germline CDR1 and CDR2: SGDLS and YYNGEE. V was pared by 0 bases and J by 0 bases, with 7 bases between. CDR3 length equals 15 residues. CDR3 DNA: TGTGCCAGCAGCGTAGATCCGGGCTCTGGAAACACCATATATTTT. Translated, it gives CASSVDPGSGNTIYF.

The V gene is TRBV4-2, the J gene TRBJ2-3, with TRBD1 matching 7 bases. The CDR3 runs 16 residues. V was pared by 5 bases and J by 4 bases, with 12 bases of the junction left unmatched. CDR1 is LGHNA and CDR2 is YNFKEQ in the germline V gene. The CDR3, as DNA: TGTGCCAGCAGCTCATATGGGTCAGGGGGATCAGATACGCAGTATTTT. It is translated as CASSSYGSGGSDTQYF.

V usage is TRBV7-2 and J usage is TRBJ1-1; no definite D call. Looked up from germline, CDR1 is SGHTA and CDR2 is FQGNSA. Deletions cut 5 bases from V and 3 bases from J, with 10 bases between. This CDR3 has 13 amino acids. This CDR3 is CASSPRVDTEAFF. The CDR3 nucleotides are TGTGCCAGCAGCCCGCGGGTGGACACTGAAGCTTTCTTT.

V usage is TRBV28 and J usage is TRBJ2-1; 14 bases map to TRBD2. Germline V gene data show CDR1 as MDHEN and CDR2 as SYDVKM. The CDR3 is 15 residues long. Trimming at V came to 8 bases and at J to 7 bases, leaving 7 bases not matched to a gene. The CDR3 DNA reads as TGTGCCAGCCAGGCGGGGACTAGCGGGAGTAATGAGCAGTTCTTC. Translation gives CASQAGTSGSNEQFF.

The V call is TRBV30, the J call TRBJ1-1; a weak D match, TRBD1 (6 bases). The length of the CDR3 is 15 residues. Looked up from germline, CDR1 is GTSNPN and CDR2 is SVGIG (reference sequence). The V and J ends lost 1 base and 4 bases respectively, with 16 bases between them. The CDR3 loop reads CAWSAWGRQGTEAFF. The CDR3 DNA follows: TGTGCCTGGAGTGCCTGGGGGCGCCAGGGCACTGAAGCTTTCTTT.

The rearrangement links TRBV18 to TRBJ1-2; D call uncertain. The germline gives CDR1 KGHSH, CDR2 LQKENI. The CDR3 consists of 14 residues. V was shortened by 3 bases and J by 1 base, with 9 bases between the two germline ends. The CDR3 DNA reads TGTGCCAGCTCACCGCCCGGAGTTAACTATGGCTACACCTTC. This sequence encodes CASSPPGVNYGYTF.

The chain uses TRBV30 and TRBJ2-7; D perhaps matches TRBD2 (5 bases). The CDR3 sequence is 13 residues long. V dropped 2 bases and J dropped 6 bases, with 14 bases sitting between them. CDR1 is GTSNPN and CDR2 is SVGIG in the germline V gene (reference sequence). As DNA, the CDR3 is TGTGCCTGGAGTCGTACGAGGGTTGTCGAGCAGTACTTC. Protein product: CAWSRTRVVEQYF.